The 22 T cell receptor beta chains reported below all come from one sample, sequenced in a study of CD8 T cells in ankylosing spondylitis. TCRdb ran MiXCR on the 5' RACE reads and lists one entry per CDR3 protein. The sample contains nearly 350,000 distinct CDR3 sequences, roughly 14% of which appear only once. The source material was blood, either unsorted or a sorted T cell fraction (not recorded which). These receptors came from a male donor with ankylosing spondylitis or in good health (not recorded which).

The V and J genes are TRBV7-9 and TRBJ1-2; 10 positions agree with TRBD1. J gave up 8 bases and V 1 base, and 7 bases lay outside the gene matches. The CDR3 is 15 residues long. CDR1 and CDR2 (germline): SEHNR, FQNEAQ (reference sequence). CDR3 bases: TGTGCCAGCAGCTTAGTTGGGACAGGGGTGAGAGGCTACACCTTC. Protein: CASSLVGTGVRGYTF.

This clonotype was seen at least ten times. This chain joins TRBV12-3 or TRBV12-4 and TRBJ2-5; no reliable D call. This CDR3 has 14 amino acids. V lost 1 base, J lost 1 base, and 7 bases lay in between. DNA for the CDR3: TGTGCCAGCAGTTTAGGACACCCCCAAGAGACCCAGTACTTC. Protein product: CASSLGHPQETQYF.

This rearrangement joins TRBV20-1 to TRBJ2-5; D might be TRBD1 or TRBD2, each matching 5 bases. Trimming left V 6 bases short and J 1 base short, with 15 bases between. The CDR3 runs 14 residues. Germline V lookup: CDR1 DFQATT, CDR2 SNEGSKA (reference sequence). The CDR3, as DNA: TGCAGTGCCTTTACTCCCGGGACCCAAGAGACCCAGTACTTC. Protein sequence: CSAFTPGTQETQYF.

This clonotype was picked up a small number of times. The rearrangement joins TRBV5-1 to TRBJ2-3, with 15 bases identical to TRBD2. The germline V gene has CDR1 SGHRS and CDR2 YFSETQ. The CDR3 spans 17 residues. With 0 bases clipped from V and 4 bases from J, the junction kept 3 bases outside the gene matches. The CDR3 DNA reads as TGCGCCAGCAGCTTGGGGACTAGCGGGAGGGCCGCAGATACGCAGTATTTT. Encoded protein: CASSLGTSGRAADTQYF.

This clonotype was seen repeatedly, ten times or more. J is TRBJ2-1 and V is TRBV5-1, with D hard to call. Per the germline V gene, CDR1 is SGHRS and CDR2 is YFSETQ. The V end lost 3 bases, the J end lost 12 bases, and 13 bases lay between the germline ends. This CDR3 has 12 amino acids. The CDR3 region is CASSSLEFGQFF. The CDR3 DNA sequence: TGCGCCAGCAGCTCCCTTGAATTCGGGCAGTTCTTC.

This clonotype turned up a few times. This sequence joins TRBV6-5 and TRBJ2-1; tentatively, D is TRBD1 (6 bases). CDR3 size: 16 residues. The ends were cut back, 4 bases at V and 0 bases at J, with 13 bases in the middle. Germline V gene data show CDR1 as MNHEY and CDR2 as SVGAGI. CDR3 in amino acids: CASSSTQGSSYNEQFF. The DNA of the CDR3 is TGTGCCAGCAGTTCCACGCAGGGGAGCTCCTACAATGAGCAGTTCTTC.

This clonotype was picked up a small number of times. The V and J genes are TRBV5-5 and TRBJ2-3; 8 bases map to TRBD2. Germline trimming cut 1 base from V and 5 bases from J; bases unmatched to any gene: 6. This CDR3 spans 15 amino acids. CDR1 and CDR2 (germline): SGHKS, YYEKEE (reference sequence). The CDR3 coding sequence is TGTGCCAGCAGCTTGAACTACCGGGAGGGAGATACGCAGTATTTT. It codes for CASSLNYREGDTQYF.

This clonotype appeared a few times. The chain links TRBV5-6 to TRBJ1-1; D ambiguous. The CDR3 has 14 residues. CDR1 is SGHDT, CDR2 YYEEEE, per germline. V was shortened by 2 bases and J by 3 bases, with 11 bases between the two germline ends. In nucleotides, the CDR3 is TGTGCCAGCAGCTTTATTTCGAGGGACACTGAAGCTTTCTTT. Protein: CASSFISRDTEAFF.

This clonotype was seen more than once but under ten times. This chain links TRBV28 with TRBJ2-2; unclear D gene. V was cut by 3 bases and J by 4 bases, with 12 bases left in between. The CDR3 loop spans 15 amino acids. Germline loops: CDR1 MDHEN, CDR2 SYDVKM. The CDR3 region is CASSFEIVFTGELFF. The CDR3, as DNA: TGTGCCAGCAGTTTTGAGATCGTGTTCACCGGGGAGCTGTTTTTT.

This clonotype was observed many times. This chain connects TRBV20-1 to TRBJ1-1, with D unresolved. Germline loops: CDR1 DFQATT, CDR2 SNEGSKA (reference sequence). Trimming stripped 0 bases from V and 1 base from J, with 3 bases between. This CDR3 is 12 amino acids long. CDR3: CSARDGNTEAFF. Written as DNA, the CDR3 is TGCAGTGCTAGAGACGGGAACACTGAAGCTTTCTTT.

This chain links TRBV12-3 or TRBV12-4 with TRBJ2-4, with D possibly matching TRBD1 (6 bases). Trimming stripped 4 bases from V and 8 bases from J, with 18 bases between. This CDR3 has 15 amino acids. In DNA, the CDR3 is TGTGCCAGCAGTTCCAGGGGAAACCCCAGACACATTCAGTACTTC. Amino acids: CASSSRGNPRHIQYF.

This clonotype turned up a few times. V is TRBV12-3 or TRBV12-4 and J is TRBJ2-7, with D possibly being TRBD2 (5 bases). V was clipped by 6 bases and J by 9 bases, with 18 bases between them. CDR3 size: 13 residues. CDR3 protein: CASSPRNGEGQYF. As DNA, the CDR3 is TGTGCCAGCAGCCCGCGTAACGGGGAAGGGCAGTACTTC.

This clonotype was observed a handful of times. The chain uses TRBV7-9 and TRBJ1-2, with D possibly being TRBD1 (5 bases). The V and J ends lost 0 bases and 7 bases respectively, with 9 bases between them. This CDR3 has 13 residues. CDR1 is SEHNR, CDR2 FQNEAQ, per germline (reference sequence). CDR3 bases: TGTGCCAGCAGCTTAGCAGGGGCTGGTGGCTACACCTTC. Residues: CASSLAGAGGYTF.

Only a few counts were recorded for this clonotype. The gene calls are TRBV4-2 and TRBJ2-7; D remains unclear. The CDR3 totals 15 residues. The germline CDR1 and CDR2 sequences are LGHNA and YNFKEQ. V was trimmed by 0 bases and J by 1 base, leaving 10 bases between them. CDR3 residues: CASSQEQGRSYEQYF. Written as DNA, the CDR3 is TGTGCCAGCAGCCAAGAGCAAGGTCGATCCTACGAGCAGTACTTC.

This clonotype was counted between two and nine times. DNA of the CDR3: TGTGCCAGTACCCCCGTGGGGGAAGATACGCAGTATTTT. Translation gives CASTPVGEDTQYF. V gene TRBV19 combines with J gene TRBJ2-3; either TRBD1 or TRBD2 may supply D (5 bases each). V was clipped by 7 bases and J by 5 bases, with 13 bases between them. The CDR3 runs 13 residues. CDR1 is LNHDA and CDR2 is SQIVND in the germline V gene (reference sequence). Complete variable domain (other parts from reference TRBV19 and TRBJ2-3): DGGITQSPKYLFRKEGQNVTLSCEQNLNHDAMYWYRQDPGQGLRLIYYSQIVNDFQKGDIAEGYSVSREKKESFPLTVTSAQKNPTAFYLCASTPVGEDTQYFGPGTRLTVL.

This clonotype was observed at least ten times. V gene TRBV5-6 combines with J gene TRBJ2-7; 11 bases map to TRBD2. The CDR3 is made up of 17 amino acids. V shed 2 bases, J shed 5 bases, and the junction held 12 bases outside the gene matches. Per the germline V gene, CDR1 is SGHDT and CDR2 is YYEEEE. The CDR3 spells CASSLNPSGRLGHEQYF. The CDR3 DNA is TGTGCCAGCAGCTTAAATCCTAGCGGGAGGTTGGGCCACGAGCAGTACTTC.

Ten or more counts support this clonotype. CDR3 sequence: CASSPRTEQFF. CDR3 nucleotide sequence: TGTGCCAGCAGTCCTAGGACAGAGCAGTTCTTC. The V gene is TRBV12-3 or TRBV12-4, the J gene TRBJ2-1; tentatively, D is TRBD1 (5 bases). This CDR3 has 11 residues. The V end lost 5 bases, the J end lost 10 bases, and 9 bases lay between the germline ends.

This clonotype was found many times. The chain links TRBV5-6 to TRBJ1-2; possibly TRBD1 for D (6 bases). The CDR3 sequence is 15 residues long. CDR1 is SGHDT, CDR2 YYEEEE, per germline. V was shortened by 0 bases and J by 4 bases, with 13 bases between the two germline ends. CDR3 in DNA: TGTGCCAGCAGCTTGGACGTCGGGGGCGCCTATGGCTACACCTTC. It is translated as CASSLDVGGAYGYTF. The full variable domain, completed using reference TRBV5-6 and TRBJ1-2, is DAGVTQSPTHLIKTRGQQVTLRCSPKSGHDTVSWYQQALGQGPQFIFQYYEEEERQRGNFPDRFSGHQFPNYSSELNVNALLLGDSALYLCASSLDVGGAYGYTFGSGTRLTVV.

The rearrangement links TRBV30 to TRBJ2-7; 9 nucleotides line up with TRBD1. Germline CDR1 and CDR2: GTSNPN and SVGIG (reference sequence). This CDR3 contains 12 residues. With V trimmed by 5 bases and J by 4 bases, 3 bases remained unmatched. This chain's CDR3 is CAWGTGIYEQYF. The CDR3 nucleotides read TGTGCCTGGGGGACAGGGATTTACGAGCAGTACTTC. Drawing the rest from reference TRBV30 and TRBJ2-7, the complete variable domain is SQTIHQWPATLVQPVGSPLSLECTVEGTSNPNLYWYRQAAGRGLQLLFYSVGIGQISSEVPQNLSASRPQDRQFILSSKKLLLSDSGFYLCAWGTGIYEQYFGPGTRLTVT.

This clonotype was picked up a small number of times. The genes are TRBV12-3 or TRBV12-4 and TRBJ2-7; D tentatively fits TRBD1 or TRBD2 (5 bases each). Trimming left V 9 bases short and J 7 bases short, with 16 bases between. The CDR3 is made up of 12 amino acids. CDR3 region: CASLGAGSEQYF. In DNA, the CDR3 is TGTGCCAGTCTAGGGGCAGGGAGTGAGCAGTACTTC.

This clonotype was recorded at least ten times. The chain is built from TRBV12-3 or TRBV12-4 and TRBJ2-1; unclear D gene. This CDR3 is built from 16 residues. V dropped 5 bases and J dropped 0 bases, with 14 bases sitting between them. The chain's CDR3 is CASSPQVLSSYNEQFF. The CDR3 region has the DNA TGTGCCAGCAGTCCCCAGGTTTTAAGCTCCTACAATGAGCAGTTCTTC.

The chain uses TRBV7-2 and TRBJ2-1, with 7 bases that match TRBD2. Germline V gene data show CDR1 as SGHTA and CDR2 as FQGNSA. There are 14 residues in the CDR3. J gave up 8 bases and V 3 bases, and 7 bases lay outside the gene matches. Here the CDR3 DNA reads TGTGCCAGCAGCTTTATGGCGACTAGCCATGAGCAGTTCTTC. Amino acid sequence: CASSFMATSHEQFF.